This T cell receptor (beta chain) appears in the sequencing data of a study of shared clonotypes between healthy human individuals. The germline V gene encodes CDR1 MDHEN and CDR2 SYDVKM. The CDR3 loop spans 16 amino acids. With V trimmed by 7 bases and J by 3 bases, 11 bases remained unmatched. At the deep level, the assay was run. Sequencing was performed with immunoSEQ multiplex PCR; in TCRdb, only in-frame clones are kept and a portion is missing. The repertoire holds 2 million to 2.5 million clones, with roughly 93% as singletons. Sequencing input: naive CD4+ T cells from PBMCs. Subset described: CD45RA+ positively selected. The chain combines TRBV28 with TRBJ2-1; 8 bases fit TRBD2. This TCR was recovered from a man aged 18 to 29 in good health. Some clones in this sample may be carry-over from other donors' samples. CDR3 nucleotide sequence: TGTGCCAGCATAGCGGGGAGCTCCTACATCTACAATGAGCAGTTCTTC. It specifies CASIAGSSYIYNEQFF.